The clone carrying this TCR beta chain was detected ten times or more. The entry originates in a study of neurological immune-mediated disorders. TCRdb analysed the 5' RACE reads with MiXCR anew, one entry per CDR3 protein. The sample lists over 25,000 distinct CDR3 sequences, roughly a sixth seen once, with about 5% in the top ten. Losses at the gene ends were 4 bases for V and 2 bases for J; bases not matched to a gene: 7. Germline CDR1 reads DFQATT; CDR2 reads SNEGSKA (reference sequence). The CDR3 sequence is 17 residues long. Time point in this sample: technical triplicate 3. The genes are TRBV20-1 and TRBJ2-1, with TRBD2 identical over 14 bases. The clonotype was recovered from a female donor with HTLV-1-associated myelopathy (HAM/TSP). Sequenced material: CD4+ T cells from blood. CDR3 protein: CSATHGTSGRTYNEQFF. The CDR3, as DNA: TGCAGTGCTACGCATGGGACTAGCGGGAGAACCTACAATGAGCAGTTCTTC.